The TCR beta chain described here comes from a study of cytomegalovirus exposure and HLA in healthy donors. Looked up from germline, CDR1 is SGHTS and CDR2 is YDEGEE. V was clipped by 0 bases and J by 7 bases; unmatched bases: 4. This CDR3 is 16 amino acids long. PCR employed 60 Vbeta and 13 Jbeta primers. TCRdb's table, derived via immunoSEQ multiplex PCR, lists solely in-frame clones and lacks some. This table has around 130,000 clones, approximately 80% appearing once. The TCR comes from a boy aged 2 to 10 in good health and CMV-seronegative. The sample was PBMCs. The V call is TRBV5-8, the J call TRBJ2-2; 12 nucleotides agree with TRBD1. Here the CDR3 DNA reads TGTGCCAGCAGCTTGGTGGGACAGGGGGCCAGCGGGGAGCTGTTTTTT. Its protein is CASSLVGQGASGELFF.